In its sample, the clone carrying this TCR beta chain was seen a few times. TCRdb re-analysed the 5' RACE reads in MiXCR, keeping a single row per CDR3 protein. Among approximately 210,000 distinct CDR3 sequences listed, 15% to 20% were seen once. Everyone who gave samples was a healthy Caucasian. The sample originates from a study of identical twins. The germline CDR1 and CDR2 sequences are SEHNR and FQNEAQ (reference sequence). The CDR3 spans 15 residues. The junction had 1 base not matched to a gene; V was cut back by 4 bases and J by 1 base. A further study also used this sample, focusing on T cells expressing NK-cell markers.

Sample: CD8+ T cells sorted from blood. The clonotype was recovered from a young woman in good health. The chain combines TRBV7-9 with TRBJ2-2; the match to TRBD1 covers 9 bases. The CDR3 reads CASSWGQGNTGELFF. The CDR3 nucleotides read TGTGCCAGCAGCTGGGGACAGGGGAACACCGGGGAGCTGTTTTTT.